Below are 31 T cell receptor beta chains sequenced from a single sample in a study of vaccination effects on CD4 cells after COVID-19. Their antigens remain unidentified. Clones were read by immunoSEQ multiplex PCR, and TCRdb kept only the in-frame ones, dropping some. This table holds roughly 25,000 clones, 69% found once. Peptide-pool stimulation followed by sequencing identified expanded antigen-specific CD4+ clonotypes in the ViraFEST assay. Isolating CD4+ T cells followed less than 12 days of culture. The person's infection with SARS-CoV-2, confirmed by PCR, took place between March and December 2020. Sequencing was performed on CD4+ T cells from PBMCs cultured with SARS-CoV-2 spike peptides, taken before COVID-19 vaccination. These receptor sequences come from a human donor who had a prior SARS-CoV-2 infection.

The CDR3 nucleotides are TGTGCCAGCAGCCAGGGGGCGGTCACCGGGGAGCTGTTTTTT. It translates to CASSQGAVTGELFF. The chain carries TRBV7-3 and TRBJ2-2; 8 bases agree with TRBD1. CDR1 is SGHTA, CDR2 FQGTGA, per germline. V shed 5 bases and J 4 bases; nucleotides not matched to a gene: 3. This CDR3 region has 14 residues.

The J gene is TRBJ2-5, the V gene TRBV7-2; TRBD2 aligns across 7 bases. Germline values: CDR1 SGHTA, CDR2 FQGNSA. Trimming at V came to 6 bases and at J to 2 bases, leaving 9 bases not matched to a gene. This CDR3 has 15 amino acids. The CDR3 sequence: CASRVMGGIQETQYF. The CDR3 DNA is TGTGCCAGCAGGGTCATGGGGGGGATACAAGAGACCCAGTACTTC.

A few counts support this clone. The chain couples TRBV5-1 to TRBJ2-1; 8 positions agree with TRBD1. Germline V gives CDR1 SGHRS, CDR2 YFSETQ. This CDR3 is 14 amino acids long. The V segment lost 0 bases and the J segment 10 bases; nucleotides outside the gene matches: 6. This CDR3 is CASSLAQQGVEQFF. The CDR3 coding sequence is TGCGCCAGCAGCTTGGCCCAACAGGGGGTCGAGCAGTTCTTC.

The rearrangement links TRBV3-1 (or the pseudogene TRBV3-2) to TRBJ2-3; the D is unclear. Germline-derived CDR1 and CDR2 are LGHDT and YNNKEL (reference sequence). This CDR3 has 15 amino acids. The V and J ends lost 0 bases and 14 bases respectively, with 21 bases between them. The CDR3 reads CASSQEGSSPDTTYF. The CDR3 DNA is TGTGCCAGCAGCCAAGAGGGTTCGAGTCCAGATACGACGTATTTT.

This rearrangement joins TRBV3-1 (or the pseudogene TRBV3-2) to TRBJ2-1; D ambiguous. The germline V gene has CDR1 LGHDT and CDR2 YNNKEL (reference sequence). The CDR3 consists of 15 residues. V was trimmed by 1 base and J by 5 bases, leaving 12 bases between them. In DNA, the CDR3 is TGTGCCAGCAGCCAAGCCCCGGGCAGAAACAATGAGCAGTTCTTC. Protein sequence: CASSQAPGRNNEQFF.

The CDR3 loop is CASSESMGGELFF. The CDR3 bases are TGTGCCAGCAGTGAATCGATGGGGGGGGAGCTGTTTTTT. The chain is built from TRBV2 and TRBJ2-2; D is uncertain. Germline-derived CDR1 and CDR2 are SNHLY and FYNNEI. Deletions cut 2 bases from V and 8 bases from J, with 9 bases between. This CDR3 contains 13 residues.

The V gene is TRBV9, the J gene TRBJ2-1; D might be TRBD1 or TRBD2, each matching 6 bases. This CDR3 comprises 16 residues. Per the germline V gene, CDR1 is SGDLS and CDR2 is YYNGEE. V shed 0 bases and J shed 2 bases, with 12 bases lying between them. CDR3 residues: CASSVGGRGTYNEQFF. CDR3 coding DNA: TGTGCCAGCAGCGTAGGGGGGCGGGGTACCTACAATGAGCAGTTCTTC. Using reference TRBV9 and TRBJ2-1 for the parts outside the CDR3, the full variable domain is DSGVTQTPKHLITATGQRVTLRCSPRSGDLSVYWYQQSLDQGLQFLIQYYNGEERAKGNILERFSAQQFPDLHSELNLSSLELGDSALYFCASSVGGRGTYNEQFFGPGTRLTVL.

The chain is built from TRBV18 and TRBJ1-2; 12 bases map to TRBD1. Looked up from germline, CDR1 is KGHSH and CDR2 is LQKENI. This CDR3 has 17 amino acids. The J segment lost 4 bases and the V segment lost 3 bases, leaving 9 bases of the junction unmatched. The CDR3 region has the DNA TGTGCCAGCTCACCTATTACCGGGACAGGGGGCTTCTATGGCTACACCTTC. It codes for CASSPITGTGGFYGYTF. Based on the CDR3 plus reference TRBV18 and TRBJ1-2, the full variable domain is NAGVMQNPRHLVRRRGQEARLRCSPMKGHSHVYWYRQLPEEGLKFMVYLQKENIIDESGMPKERFSAEFPKEGPSILRIQQVVRGDSAAYFCASSPITGTGGFYGYTFGSGTRLTVV.

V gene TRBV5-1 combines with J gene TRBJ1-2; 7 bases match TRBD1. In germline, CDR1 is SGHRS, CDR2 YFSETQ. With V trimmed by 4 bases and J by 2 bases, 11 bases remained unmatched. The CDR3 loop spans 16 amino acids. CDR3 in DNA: TGCGCCAGCAGCCTAGACAGGGTTCCTTTGAACTATGGCTACACCTTC. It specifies CASSLDRVPLNYGYTF.

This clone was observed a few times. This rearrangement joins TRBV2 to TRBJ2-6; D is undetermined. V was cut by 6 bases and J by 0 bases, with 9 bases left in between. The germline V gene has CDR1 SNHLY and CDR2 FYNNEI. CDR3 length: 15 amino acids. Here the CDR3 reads CASSVLGSGANVLTF. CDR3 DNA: TGTGCCAGCAGCGTACTGGGCTCTGGGGCCAACGTCCTGACTTTC.

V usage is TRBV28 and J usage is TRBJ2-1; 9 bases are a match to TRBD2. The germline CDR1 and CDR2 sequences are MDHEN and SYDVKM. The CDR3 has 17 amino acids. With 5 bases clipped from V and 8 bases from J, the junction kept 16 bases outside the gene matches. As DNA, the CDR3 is TGTGCCAGCAGTAGCCTAGCGGGAAAAGGTTTTGGCGATGAGCAGTTCTTC. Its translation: CASSSLAGKGFGDEQFF.

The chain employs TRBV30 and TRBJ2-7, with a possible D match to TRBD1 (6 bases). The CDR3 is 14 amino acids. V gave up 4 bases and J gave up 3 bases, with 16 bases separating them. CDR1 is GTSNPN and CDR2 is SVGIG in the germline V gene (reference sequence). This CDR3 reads CAWNSQGFDYEQYF. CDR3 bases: TGTGCCTGGAATTCACAGGGTTTTGACTACGAGCAGTACTTC.

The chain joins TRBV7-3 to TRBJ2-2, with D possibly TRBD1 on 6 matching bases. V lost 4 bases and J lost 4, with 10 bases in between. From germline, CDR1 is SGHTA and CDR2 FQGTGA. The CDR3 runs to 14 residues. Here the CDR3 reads CASSSRGGTGELFF. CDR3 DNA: TGTGCCAGCAGCTCCAGGGGTGGCACCGGGGAGCTGTTTTTT.

CDR3 region: CASSLGLSQPQHF. CDR3 bases: TGTGCCAGCAGCTTGGGTCTAAGTCAGCCCCAGCATTTT. This sequence joins TRBV5-6 and TRBJ1-5; no firm D call. Germline CDR1 reads SGHDT; CDR2 reads YYEEEE. The CDR3 has 13 amino acids. Trimming took 0 bases from V and 6 from J, leaving 7 bases between them.

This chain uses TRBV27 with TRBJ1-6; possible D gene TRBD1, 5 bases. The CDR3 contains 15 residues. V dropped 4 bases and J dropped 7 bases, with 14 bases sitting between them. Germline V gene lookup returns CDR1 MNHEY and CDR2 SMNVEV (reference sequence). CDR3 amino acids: CASSSRVRNNSPLHF. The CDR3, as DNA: TGTGCCAGCAGTTCCAGGGTTAGGAACAATTCACCCCTCCACTTT.

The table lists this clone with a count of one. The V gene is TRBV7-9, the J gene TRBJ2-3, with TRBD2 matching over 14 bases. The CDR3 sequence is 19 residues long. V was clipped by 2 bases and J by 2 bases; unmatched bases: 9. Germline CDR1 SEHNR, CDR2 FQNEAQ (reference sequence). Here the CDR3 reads CASSLKPTSGGGTTDTQYF. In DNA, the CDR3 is TGTGCCAGCAGCTTAAAACCGACTAGCGGGGGGGGGACCACAGATACGCAGTATTTT.

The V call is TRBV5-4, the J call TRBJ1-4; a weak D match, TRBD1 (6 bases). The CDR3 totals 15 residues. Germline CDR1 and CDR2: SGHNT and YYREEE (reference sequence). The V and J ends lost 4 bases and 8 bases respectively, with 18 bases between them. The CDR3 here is CASSPSSGTSEKLFF. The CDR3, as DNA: TGTGCCAGCAGCCCAAGCTCCGGGACAAGCGAAAAACTGTTTTTT.

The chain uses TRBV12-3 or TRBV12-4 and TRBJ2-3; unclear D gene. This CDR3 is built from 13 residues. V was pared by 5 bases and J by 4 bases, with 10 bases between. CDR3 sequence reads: CASSTRGPDTQYF. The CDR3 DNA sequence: TGTGCCAGCAGTACCCGTGGACCAGATACGCAGTATTTT.

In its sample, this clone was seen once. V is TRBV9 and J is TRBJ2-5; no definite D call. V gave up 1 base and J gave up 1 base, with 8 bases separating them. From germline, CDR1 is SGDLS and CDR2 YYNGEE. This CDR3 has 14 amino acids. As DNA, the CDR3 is TGTGCCAGCAGCGTATTCTGGGGCCAAGAGACCCAGTACTTC. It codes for CASSVFWGQETQYF.

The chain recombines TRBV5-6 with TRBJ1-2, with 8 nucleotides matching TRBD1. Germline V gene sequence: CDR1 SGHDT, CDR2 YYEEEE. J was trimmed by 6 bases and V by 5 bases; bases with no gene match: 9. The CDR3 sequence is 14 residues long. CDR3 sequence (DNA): TGTGCCAGCAGGGAGACAGGGGTGATGAATGGCTACACCTTC. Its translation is CASRETGVMNGYTF.

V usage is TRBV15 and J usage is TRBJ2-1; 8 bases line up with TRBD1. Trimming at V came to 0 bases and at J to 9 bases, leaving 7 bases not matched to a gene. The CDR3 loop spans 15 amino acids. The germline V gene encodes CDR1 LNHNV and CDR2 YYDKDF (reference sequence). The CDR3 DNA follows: TGTGCCACCAGCAGAGAACGACAGGGGATCGGTGAGCAGTTCTTC. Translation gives CATSRERQGIGEQFF.

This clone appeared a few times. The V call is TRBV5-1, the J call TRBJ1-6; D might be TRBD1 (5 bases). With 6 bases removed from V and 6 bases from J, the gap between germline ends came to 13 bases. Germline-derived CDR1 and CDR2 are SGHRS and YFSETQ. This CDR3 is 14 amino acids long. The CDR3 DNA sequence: TGCGCCAGCACCAGGGCGGGTGGTAATTCACCCCTCCACTTT. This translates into CASTRAGGNSPLHF.

The CDR3 nucleotides read TGCGCCAGCAGCTTAGATCCGAACACTGAAGCTTTCTTT. It codes for CASSLDPNTEAFF. The J gene is TRBJ1-1, the V gene TRBV5-1; D not resolved. CDR3 length equals 13 residues. Between the trimmed V and J ends, which lost 2 bases and 1 base, there was a span of 6 bases. The V gene's germline CDR1 is SGHRS and CDR2 YFSETQ.

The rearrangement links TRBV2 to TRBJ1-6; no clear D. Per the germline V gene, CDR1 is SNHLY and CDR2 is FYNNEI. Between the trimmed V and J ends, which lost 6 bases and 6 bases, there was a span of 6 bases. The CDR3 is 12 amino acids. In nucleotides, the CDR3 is TGTGCCAGCAGACCAACTAATTCACCCCTCCACTTT. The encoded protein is CASRPTNSPLHF.

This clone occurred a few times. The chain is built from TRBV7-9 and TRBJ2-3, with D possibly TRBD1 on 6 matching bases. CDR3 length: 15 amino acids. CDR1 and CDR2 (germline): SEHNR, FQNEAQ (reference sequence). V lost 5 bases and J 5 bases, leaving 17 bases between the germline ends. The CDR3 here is CASSALGGDGDTQYF. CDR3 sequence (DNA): TGTGCCAGCAGCGCTTTAGGGGGAGACGGAGATACGCAGTATTTT. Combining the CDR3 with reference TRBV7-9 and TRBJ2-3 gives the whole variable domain DTGVSQNPRHKITKRGQNVTFRCDPISEHNRLYWYRQTLGQGPEFLTYFQNEAQLEKSRLLSDRFSAERPKGSFSTLEIQRTEQGDSAMYLCASSALGGDGDTQYFGPGTRLTVL.

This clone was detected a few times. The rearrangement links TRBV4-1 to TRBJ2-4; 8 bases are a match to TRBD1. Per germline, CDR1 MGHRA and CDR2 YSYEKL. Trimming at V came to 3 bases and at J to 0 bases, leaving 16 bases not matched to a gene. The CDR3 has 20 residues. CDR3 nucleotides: TGCGCCAGCAGCCACTCCCTCGCAGGGGGCTATAGTGGAGCCAAAAACATTCAGTACTTC. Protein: CASSHSLAGGYSGAKNIQYF.

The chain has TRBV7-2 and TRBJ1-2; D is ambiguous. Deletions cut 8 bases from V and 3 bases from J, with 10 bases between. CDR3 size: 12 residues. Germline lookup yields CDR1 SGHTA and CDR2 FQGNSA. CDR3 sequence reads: CASSGSYYGYTF. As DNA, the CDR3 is TGTGCCAGCTCGGGCAGTTACTATGGCTACACCTTC.

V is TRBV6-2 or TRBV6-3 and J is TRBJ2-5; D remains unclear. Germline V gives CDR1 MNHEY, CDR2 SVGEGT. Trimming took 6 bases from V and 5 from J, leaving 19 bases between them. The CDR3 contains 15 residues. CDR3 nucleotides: TGTGCCAGCAGCGACCCATCCCAAGGGCGTGAGACCCAGTACTTC. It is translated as CASSDPSQGRETQYF.

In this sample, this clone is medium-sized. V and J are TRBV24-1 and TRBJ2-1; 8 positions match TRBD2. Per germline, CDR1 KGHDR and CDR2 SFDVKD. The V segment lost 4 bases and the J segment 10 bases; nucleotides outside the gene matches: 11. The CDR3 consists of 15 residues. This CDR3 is CATSDPGGAGVEQFF. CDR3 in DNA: TGTGCCACCAGTGACCCGGGGGGAGCGGGAGTAGAGCAGTTCTTC.

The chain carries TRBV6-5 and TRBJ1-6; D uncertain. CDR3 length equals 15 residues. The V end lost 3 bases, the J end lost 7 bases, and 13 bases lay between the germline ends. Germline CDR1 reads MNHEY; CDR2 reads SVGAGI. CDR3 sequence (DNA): TGTGCCAGCAGTTATAGGACTCTTCGGAATTCACCCCTCCACTTT. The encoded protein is CASSYRTLRNSPLHF.

CDR3 amino acids: CASRVVGLADGTDTQYF. The CDR3 bases are TGTGCCAGCAGGGTAGTGGGGCTAGCGGACGGCACAGATACGCAGTATTTT. The gene calls are TRBV4-2 and TRBJ2-3; 7 positions match TRBD2. This CDR3 region has 17 residues. Per germline, CDR1 LGHNA and CDR2 YNFKEQ. Unmatched junction bases numbered 13, after V lost 6 bases and J lost 1 base.